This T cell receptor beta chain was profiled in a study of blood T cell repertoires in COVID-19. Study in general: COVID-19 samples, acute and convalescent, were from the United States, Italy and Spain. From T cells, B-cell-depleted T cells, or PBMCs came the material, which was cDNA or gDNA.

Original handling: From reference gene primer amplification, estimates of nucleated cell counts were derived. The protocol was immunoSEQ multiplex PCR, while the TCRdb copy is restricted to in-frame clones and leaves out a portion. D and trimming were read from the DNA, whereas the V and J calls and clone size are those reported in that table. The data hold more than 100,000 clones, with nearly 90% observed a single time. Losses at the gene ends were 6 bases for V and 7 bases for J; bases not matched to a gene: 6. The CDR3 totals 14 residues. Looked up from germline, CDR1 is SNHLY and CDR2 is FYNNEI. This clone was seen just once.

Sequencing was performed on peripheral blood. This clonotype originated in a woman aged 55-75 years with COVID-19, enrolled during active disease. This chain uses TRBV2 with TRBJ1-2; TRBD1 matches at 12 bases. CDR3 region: CASSAGQGARGYTF. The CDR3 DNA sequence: TGTGCCAGCAGCGCGGGACAGGGGGCGCGTGGCTACACCTTC.